These 28 T cell receptor beta chains originate from one sample sequenced in a study of cytomegalovirus exposure and HLA in healthy donors. PCR was performed using 60 Vbeta and 13 Jbeta primers. Data came from immunoSEQ multiplex PCR; TCRdb stores just in-frame clones and leaves some out. The table lists roughly 150,000 clones, 75% to 80% of them singletons. The sequenced material came from PBMCs. The receptors here all came from a woman aged 40-49 years in good health and CMV-seropositive.

The V and J genes are TRBV6-5 and TRBJ2-5; D is unclear. The germline gives CDR1 MNHEY, CDR2 SVGAGI. The CDR3 sequence is 14 residues long. V shed 2 bases and J shed 5 bases, with 12 bases lying between them. CDR3 loop: CASSYPGAGETQYF. For the CDR3, the DNA is TGTGCCAGCAGTTACCCCGGCGCAGGCGAGACCCAGTACTTC.

The chain joins TRBV5-1 to TRBJ1-1, with 7 bases that match TRBD1. Unmatched junction bases numbered 4, after V lost 4 bases and J lost 1 base. CDR1 and CDR2 (germline): SGHRS, YFSETQ. The CDR3 consists of 14 residues. CDR3 in DNA: TGCGCCAGCAGCGTCGACAGGGCGAACACTGAAGCTTTCTTT. It yields the protein CASSVDRANTEAFF.

The chain combines TRBV12-5 with TRBJ2-3, with a possible D match to TRBD1 (6 bases). The CDR3 totals 17 residues. Between the trimmed V and J ends, which lost 0 bases and 6 bases, there was a span of 19 bases. From germline, CDR1 is LGHNT and CDR2 FRNRAP. The CDR3 spells CASGLVLPGAVPDTQYF. The DNA of the CDR3 is TGTGCTAGTGGTTTGGTCCTCCCAGGGGCCGTCCCGGATACGCAGTATTTT.

The rearrangement uses TRBV6-6 and TRBJ1-5, with 8 bases lining up with TRBD1. CDR1 and CDR2 (germline): MNHNY, SVGAGI (reference sequence). The CDR3 runs 14 residues. Unmatched junction bases numbered 4, after V lost 4 bases and J lost 5 bases. The CDR3 nucleotides are TGTGCCAGCAGTTTTGGACAGGGCCATCAGCCCCAGCATTTT. Translation: CASSFGQGHQPQHF.

V usage is TRBV5-1 and J usage is TRBJ2-7; D is possibly TRBD2 (6 bases). CDR1 and CDR2 from the germline V gene are SGHRS and YFSETQ. V was clipped by 4 bases and J by 4 bases, with 12 bases between them. The CDR3 has 13 residues. This CDR3 reads CASSELASYEQYF. CDR3 sequence (DNA): TGCGCCAGCAGCGAGCTAGCGTCTTACGAGCAGTACTTC. Combining the CDR3 with reference TRBV5-1 and TRBJ2-7 gives the whole variable domain KAGVTQTPRYLIKTRGQQVTLSCSPISGHRSVSWYQQTPGQGLQFLFEYFSETQRNKGNFPGRFSGRQFSNSRSEMNVSTLELGDSALYLCASSELASYEQYFGPGTRLTVT.

The chain uses TRBV27 and TRBJ2-7; D might be TRBD2 (5 bases). This CDR3 region has 14 residues. Germline CDR1 is MNHEY and CDR2 is SMNVEV (reference sequence). Trimming removed 6 bases from V and 3 bases from J, with 15 bases in between. The chain's CDR3 is CASSFALRGYEQYF. The DNA for the CDR3 is TGTGCCAGCAGCTTTGCCCTACGGGGCTACGAGCAGTACTTC.

The rearrangement links TRBV2 to TRBJ2-1; 11 bases are a match to TRBD2. Germline-derived CDR1 and CDR2 are SNHLY and FYNNEI. The trim removed 2 bases at V and 9 bases at J, leaving 15 bases unmatched. The CDR3 runs to 18 residues. This CDR3 reads CASSELISTSGSRVEQFF. In nucleotides, the CDR3 is TGTGCCAGCAGTGAATTGATTAGCACTAGCGGGAGTAGGGTTGAGCAGTTCTTC.

V is TRBV5-1 and J is TRBJ1-1; D not resolved. The V end lost 2 bases, the J end lost 1 base, and 6 bases lay between the germline ends. Germline assignment: CDR1 SGHRS and CDR2 YFSETQ. The CDR3 runs 13 residues. CDR3 DNA: TGCGCCAGCAGCTTAAACACGAACACTGAAGCTTTCTTT. It yields the protein CASSLNTNTEAFF.

In DNA form, the CDR3 reads TGTGCCAGCAGCGTAGATGGGGGAGGCTACTACGAGCAGTACTTC. Amino acid sequence: CASSVDGGGYYEQYF. This rearrangement joins TRBV9 to TRBJ2-7; D might be TRBD2 (6 bases). V was cut by 0 bases and J by 3 bases, with 13 bases left in between. The length of the CDR3 is 15 residues. Per the germline V gene, CDR1 is SGDLS and CDR2 is YYNGEE.

This chain joins TRBV5-1 and TRBJ2-1; D is perhaps TRBD2 (5 bases). V lost 4 bases and J lost 7, with 12 bases in between. Per germline, CDR1 SGHRS and CDR2 YFSETQ. The length of the CDR3 is 13 residues. DNA of the CDR3: TGCGCCAGCAGCACCGACACGGGGAATGAGCAGTTCTTC. It codes for CASSTDTGNEQFF.

This sequence joins TRBV18 and TRBJ2-1, with TRBD2 identical over 7 bases. Per the germline V gene, CDR1 is KGHSH and CDR2 is LQKENI. The CDR3 spans 15 residues. With 3 bases clipped from V and 9 bases from J, the junction kept 11 bases outside the gene matches. CDR3 protein: CASSPLSGPSVEQFF. The CDR3 bases are TGTGCCAGCTCACCCCTTAGCGGGCCCAGCGTTGAGCAGTTCTTC.

With respect to this clone: The junction shows a germline mismatch at one end, possibly a read error. The CDR3 DNA is TGTGCTAGCAGCTTGGATTTCGGGGAGTACGAGCAGTACTTC. Its translation: CASSLDFGEYEQYF. The chain employs TRBV7-7 and TRBJ2-5; D may be TRBD2 (5 bases). The last part of the DNA fits TRBJ2-7 better; the J call may be wrong. There are 14 residues in the CDR3. In germline, CDR1 is SSHAT, CDR2 FNYEAQ (reference sequence).

On this clone itself: The same CDR3 is also encoded by other DNA sequences in this sample. The V and J genes are TRBV2 and TRBJ1-4; D might be TRBD1 (5 bases). Between the trimmed V and J ends, which lost 6 bases and 4 bases, there was a span of 12 bases. CDR1 is SNHLY and CDR2 is FYNNEI in the germline V gene. This CDR3 is 14 amino acids long. The CDR3 is CASRLGQGNEKLFF. CDR3 in DNA: TGTGCCAGCAGGTTAGGGCAGGGTAATGAAAAACTGTTTTTT.

CDR3 in amino acids: CASSILRGGANTGELFF. CDR3 DNA sequence: TGTGCCAGCAGCATTCTACGCGGCGGGGCGAACACCGGGGAGCTGTTTTTT. The V and J genes are TRBV11-2 and TRBJ2-2, with TRBD2 as a possible D gene (6 bases). The CDR3 is 17 residues long. Trimming removed 5 bases from V and 0 bases from J, with 16 bases in between. Germline V gene lookup returns CDR1 SGHAT and CDR2 FQNNGV.

The V gene is TRBV27, the J gene TRBJ1-2; 8 nucleotides match TRBD1. Trimming at V came to 5 bases and at J to 4 bases, leaving 9 bases not matched to a gene. The CDR3 loop spans 15 amino acids. Germline CDR1 is MNHEY and CDR2 is SMNVEV (reference sequence). DNA of the CDR3: TGTGCCAGCAGTCCCCTGGACAGGGAAGTCTATGGCTACACCTTC. Protein sequence: CASSPLDREVYGYTF.

This chain connects TRBV7-8 to TRBJ2-5; 7 bases agree with TRBD2. The DNA end favors TRBJ2-7, so the J call may be wrong. The CDR3 totals 13 residues. Per the germline V gene, CDR1 is SGHVS and CDR2 is FQNEAQ. The CDR3 region has the DNA TGTGCCAGCAGCTTAGTAGCGGGCTACGAGCAGTACTTC. As protein: CASSLVAGYEQYF.

About this clone itself: Relative to the germline gene, one junction end is altered; a read error may explain this. The chain uses TRBV7-7 and TRBJ1-4, with 8 bases identical to TRBD1. CDR3 length: 15 residues. The germline gives CDR1 SSHAT, CDR2 FNYEAQ (reference sequence). The DNA for the CDR3 is TGTGCTAGCAGCTTAGAGTGGACAGGGAGTGAAAAACTGTTTTTT. Encoded protein: CASSLEWTGSEKLFF.

The chain recombines TRBV7-9 with TRBJ2-7, with 9 bases identical to TRBD2. Trimming removed 4 bases from V and 3 bases from J; junction bases left unmatched: 7. Germline CDR1 reads SEHNR; CDR2 reads FQNEAQ (reference sequence). This CDR3 spans 15 amino acids. The CDR3 spells CASSSRSSGSYEQYF. In DNA form, the CDR3 reads TGTGCCAGCAGCTCCCGGAGTAGCGGGAGCTACGAGCAGTACTTC.

V and J are TRBV28 and TRBJ1-2; possibly TRBD1 for D (5 bases). V dropped 2 bases and J dropped 4 bases, with 11 bases sitting between them. There are 14 residues in the CDR3. CDR1 and CDR2 from the germline V gene are MDHEN and SYDVKM. The CDR3 loop is CASSLASDSYGYTF. In DNA, the CDR3 is TGTGCCAGCAGTTTAGCGTCCGACAGCTATGGCTACACCTTC.

The chain employs TRBV27 and TRBJ2-1, with D possibly matching TRBD1 (6 bases). CDR3 length: 17 residues. V lost 5 bases, J lost 3 bases, and 20 bases lay in between. Germline V gene sequence: CDR1 MNHEY, CDR2 SMNVEV (reference sequence). This CDR3 reads CASSQLRDTAFYNEQFF. The CDR3 DNA is TGTGCCAGCAGTCAGCTCCGGGACACGGCTTTCTACAATGAGCAGTTCTTC.

V gene TRBV18 combines with J gene TRBJ1-3; TRBD1 might be the D (6 bases). There are 15 residues in the CDR3. The germline V gene has CDR1 KGHSH and CDR2 LQKENI. Trimming cost V 2 bases and J 4 bases, with 12 bases left between them. The CDR3 protein is CASSPTQGRGNTIYF. CDR3 bases: TGTGCCAGCTCACCAACGCAGGGGCGAGGAAACACCATATATTTT.

The J gene is TRBJ2-2, the V gene TRBV5-6; 11 bases are shared with TRBD1. This CDR3 has 16 residues. The junction had 5 bases not matched to a gene; V was cut back by 1 base and J by 6 bases. Germline V gene data show CDR1 as SGHDT and CDR2 as YYEEEE. The CDR3: CASSLWTGGWAGELFF. The CDR3 DNA is TGTGCCAGCAGCTTGTGGACAGGGGGCTGGGCCGGGGAGCTGTTTTTT.

This CDR3 reads CASSDQGGPQPQHF. CDR3 coding DNA: TGTGCCAGCAGTGACCAAGGGGGCCCCCAGCCCCAGCATTTT. The V and J genes are TRBV6-1 and TRBJ1-5; 7 bases align to TRBD1. J gave up 7 bases and V 3 bases, and 6 bases lay outside the gene matches. The germline CDR1 and CDR2 sequences are MNHNS and SASEGT. The CDR3 has 14 residues.

This clone showed up just once. The rearrangement uses TRBV21-1 and TRBJ2-7; the table's D call, TRBD2, has no DNA check behind it. TRBV21-1 is flagged as a pseudogene. The CDR3 contains 16 residues. The CDR3 DNA follows: TGTGCCAGCAGCCATAGGTCGGCGGGAGTTCGGTGTGCGCAGTACTTC. Protein sequence: CASSHRSAGVRCAQYF.

This chain joins TRBV9 and TRBJ1-5; 11 bases align to TRBD1. With 0 bases clipped from V and 8 bases from J, the junction kept 7 bases outside the gene matches. The CDR3 covers 16 residues. The germline V gene has CDR1 SGDLS and CDR2 YYNGEE. Here the CDR3 reads CASSVGGTGGREPQHF. CDR3 nucleotide sequence: TGTGCCAGCAGCGTAGGAGGGACAGGGGGAAGGGAGCCCCAGCATTTT.

V usage is TRBV28 and J usage is TRBJ1-2; 9 nucleotides line up with TRBD1. The CDR3 loop spans 13 amino acids. V lost 7 bases to trimming and J lost 4 bases; unmatched junction nucleotides: 4. CDR1 is MDHEN and CDR2 is SYDVKM in the germline V gene. This CDR3 reads CASISGQGYGYTF. The CDR3 coding sequence is TGTGCCAGCATCTCGGGACAGGGCTATGGCTACACCTTC.

The chain recombines TRBV11-3 with TRBJ1-4; no clear D. The CDR3 extends over 15 amino acids. Germline V CDR1 and CDR2: SGHNT, YENEEA. Trimming took 0 bases from V and 4 from J, leaving 9 bases between them. The CDR3 loop reads CASSLDGSFNEKLFF. The CDR3 nucleotides are TGTGCCAGCAGCTTAGACGGGAGTTTTAATGAAAAACTGTTTTTT.

This chain uses TRBV28 with TRBJ1-2, with TRBD1 matching over 7 bases. Germline CDR1 and CDR2: MDHEN and SYDVKM. J lost 2 bases, V lost 2 bases, and 8 bases had no gene match. This CDR3 is 16 amino acids long. The CDR3 sequence: CASSLAFGQENYGYTF. DNA of the CDR3: TGTGCCAGCAGTTTAGCTTTCGGACAGGAAAACTATGGCTACACCTTC.